The subject of this entry is one T cell receptor beta chain. Which antigen it targets is not known. No base-level quality is on record; no much larger clone is a single base apart. As encoded in the germline V gene (reference sequence), CDR1 is LNHNV while CDR2 is YYDKDF. The CDR3 sequence holds 19 residues, the cysteine and phenylalanine included. The read is trimmed to its CDR3 DNA, 57 bases read in frame from base 1. At the junction V is shortened by 3 bases and J by 4 bases; bases outside the gene matches: 15. The sample belongs to a study of blood T cells in healthy people across ages (dated by TCRdb to the mid-2010s). Regarding the study in general: In model experiments, template switching captured roughly one uniquely barcoded TCR beta cDNA molecule for every two T cells. The study measured age-related changes in TCR beta repertoire diversity using deep sequencing normalized with unique cDNA molecular identifiers. The donors were split into four age groups: young (average roughly 15 years), middle-aged (about 40), aged (62) and long-lived (roughly 77). To avoid experimental bias, donors of different ages were spread randomly across the sequencing lanes. For two donors (one aged 18 to 30 and one aged 80 or older), the study analyzed two additional independent replicas of 1 million unique cDNA reads from the same blood draw.

The approximately 39 donors, aged roughly 6 to 90 years, were systemically healthy Caucasian individuals from Russia. Approximately 10 milliliters of peripheral blood were collected from each donor into EDTA-treated Vacutainer tubes. Ficoll-Paque density-gradient centrifugation was used to isolate PBMCs, with at least 6.5 million per sample. Total RNA, at least 6 micrograms per sample, was extracted from PBMCs with Trizol reagent. Naive CD45RAhigh/CD27high T cell percentages were measured by flow cytometry on a PBMC aliquot from every donor. Paper-wide results and their limitations: Estimates of total diversity based on one million sequenced T cells were regarded as lower bounds and as underestimates. Observed TCR beta diversity per million T cells fell roughly linearly with age, and a significant reduction was already apparent by age roughly 40. Compared with the aged group, more naive CD4+ T cells, fewer expanded clones and increased TCR diversity were shown by the long-lived group, suggesting age selection. The percentage of naive T cells measured by flow cytometry correlated strongly with observed TCR beta diversity. Since profiling was done on bulk unsorted PBMCs, naive and antigen-experienced compartments could not be conclusively compared. The CMV infection status of donors was not known, potentially confounding age-related changes in expanded clonotypes.

The library was prepared using 5' RACE. Data came from an Illumina HiSeq 2500. A second PCR of about 7 to 12 cycles was performed with a sample-barcoded 5' primer and a J-beta primer mix. A template-switch 5' adaptor carrying 12 random nucleotides introduced a unique molecular identifier onto each TCR beta cDNA molecule. Each sample yielded at least 3 million CDR3-containing paired-end reads. The Mint cDNA synthesis kit, primed by a TRBC-specific oligonucleotide, was used to synthesize first-strand cDNA from all RNA. Following uracil-DNA glycosylase treatment, all cDNA underwent a first 18-cycle PCR with the universal primers M1SS and BC2_uni_R. The paper's processing steps were these. For normalization, 1 million high-quality reads were randomly selected from each sample, with every read carrying a distinct molecular identifier. Instead of being binned into consensus sequences, reads with shared molecular identifiers were discarded. CDR3 identification, clonotype clustering and error correction used MiTCR with a Q25 quality threshold and the strictest error-elimination algorithm. A nonparametric unseen species model with Euler transformation was used to estimate lower-bound total TCR beta diversity. TCRdb itself trimmed the public reads at Q25 with fastp, ran MiXCR and retained productive beta chains. For every CDR3 protein sequence, its rows merge into one entry that carries the most common genes and DNA. The V and J calls and clone size come from TCRdb's table, not from the authors' own analysis. The sample table holds about a million distinct CDR3 sequences, of which roughly 50% were seen once. In total, the top ten clones hold about a fifth of the sample.

Sequenced: blood. This TCR was recovered from an older woman in good health. The rearrangement joined TRBV15 to TRBJ2-6, with 7 bases in between that match TRBD1. The sequence in DNA is TGTGCCACCAGCAGCAGTCGACAGGGCGCTAATAGGGGGGCCAACGTCCTGACTTTC. This translates into CATSSSRQGANRGANVLTF.